The 31 T cell receptor beta chains presented below share a single source sample, sequenced in a study of identical twins. Via MiXCR, TCRdb re-called the 5' RACE reads, giving one row per CDR3 protein. The table has approximately 500,000 distinct CDR3 sequences, about 16% seen once; the top ten hold 0.44%. The data also belong to a second study, concerning yellow fever vaccine responses in identical twins.

Sequences were obtained from CD4+ T cells sorted from blood. All receptors derive from a woman younger than 35 in good health.

J is TRBJ1-2 and V is TRBV24-1, with D perhaps matching TRBD1 (5 bases). V lost 3 bases and J lost 5, with 12 bases in between. Germline values: CDR1 KGHDR, CDR2 SFDVKD. The CDR3 has 14 residues. For the CDR3, the DNA is TGTGCCACCAGTGATACGGGCAGGGCTTATGGCTACACCTTC. This translates into CATSDTGRAYGYTF.

This chain connects TRBV27 to TRBJ2-3, with D unclear. The V and J ends lost 5 bases and 7 bases respectively, with 10 bases between them. The V gene's germline CDR1 is MNHEY and CDR2 SMNVEV (reference sequence). The CDR3 runs to 12 residues. The CDR3 reads CASSPTRYTQYF. CDR3 bases: TGTGCCAGCAGTCCGACGCGATATACGCAGTATTTT.

The V gene is TRBV6-2 or TRBV6-3, the J gene TRBJ2-2; a weak D match, TRBD1 (6 bases). The CDR3 totals 14 residues. Germline V gene data show CDR1 as MNHEY and CDR2 as SVGEGT. With 5 bases removed from V and 6 bases from J, the gap between germline ends came to 13 bases. CDR3 residues: CASSNRVGSGELFF. In nucleotides, the CDR3 is TGTGCCAGCAGTAACAGGGTCGGTTCCGGGGAGCTGTTTTTT.

This clonotype was found many times. This CDR3 is CASSLIRTVSTDTQYF. The DNA for the CDR3 is TGTGCCAGCAGTTTAATCAGGACAGTTAGCACAGATACGCAGTATTTT. The chain combines TRBV12-3 or TRBV12-4 with TRBJ2-3, with D possibly TRBD1 on 6 matching bases. This CDR3 has 16 amino acids. Between the trimmed V and J ends, which lost 2 bases and 0 bases, there was a span of 12 bases.

The rearrangement uses TRBV19 and TRBJ2-2, with 9 bases identical to TRBD2. There are 15 residues in the CDR3. The ends lost 6 bases at V and 0 bases at J; junction bases unmatched: 2. Germline loops: CDR1 LNHDA, CDR2 SQIVND (reference sequence). The CDR3 sequence is CASRGGGANTGELFF. The CDR3 bases are TGTGCCAGTAGAGGCGGGGGGGCGAACACCGGGGAGCTGTTTTTT.

This clonotype was counted a few times. This chain links TRBV20-1 with TRBJ2-3; TRBD2 matches 11 bases. V lost 6 bases and J lost 4; bases outside the gene matches: 9. Germline V gene lookup returns CDR1 DFQATT and CDR2 SNEGSKA (reference sequence). The CDR3 has 15 residues. CDR3 sequence: CSAPITSGSPDTQYF. DNA for the CDR3: TGCAGTGCCCCAATCACTAGCGGGAGCCCAGATACGCAGTATTTT.

In DNA, the CDR3 is TGTGCCAGCAGTTTCCTAGCGCCTTACGAGCAGTACTTC. Translated: CASSFLAPYEQYF. V is TRBV28 and J is TRBJ2-7, with a possible D match to TRBD2 (6 bases). The germline V gene encodes CDR1 MDHEN and CDR2 SYDVKM. V gave up 3 bases and J gave up 4 bases, with 10 bases separating them. The CDR3 sequence is 13 residues long.

For the CDR3, the DNA is TGTGCCAGCAGTGAAAGACTAGCGGTACCACACTCCTACAATGAGCAGTTCTTC. Translation gives CASSERLAVPHSYNEQFF. The J gene is TRBJ2-1, the V gene TRBV2; 9 bases fit TRBD2. J was trimmed by 0 bases and V by 2 bases; bases with no gene match: 8. This CDR3 spans 18 amino acids. The V gene's germline CDR1 is SNHLY and CDR2 FYNNEI.

The V gene is TRBV5-1, the J gene TRBJ2-1; TRBD2 is a possible D gene (5 bases). CDR3 length: 16 amino acids. CDR1 is SGHRS and CDR2 is YFSETQ in the germline V gene. V dropped 0 bases and J dropped 2 bases, with 12 bases sitting between them. CDR3 DNA: TGCGCCAGCAGCTTGGCTCGCGGGCCTGCCTACAATGAGCAGTTCTTC. Translation gives CASSLARGPAYNEQFF. Full variable domain (rest looked up from reference TRBV5-1 and TRBJ2-1): KAGVTQTPRYLIKTRGQQVTLSCSPISGHRSVSWYQQTPGQGLQFLFEYFSETQRNKGNFPGRFSGRQFSNSRSEMNVSTLELGDSALYLCASSLARGPAYNEQFFGPGTRLTVL.

This rearrangement joins TRBV18 to TRBJ2-5; no reliable D call. Germline V gene sequence: CDR1 KGHSH, CDR2 LQKENI. The CDR3 loop spans 13 amino acids. The V end was cut by 0 bases, the J end by 0 bases, with 2 bases between. The CDR3 nucleotides are TGTGCCAGCTCACCACCGCACCAAGAGACCCAGTACTTC. Protein: CASSPPHQETQYF.

The genes are TRBV5-1 and TRBJ2-5; 9 bases agree with TRBD1. CDR3 size: 14 residues. V trimming: 4 bases; J trimming: 3 bases; junction bases outside the gene matches: 4. Germline V lookup: CDR1 SGHRS, CDR2 YFSETQ. DNA for the CDR3: TGCGCCAGCAGCGTACGGACAGGGGAAGAGACCCAGTACTTC. Protein product: CASSVRTGEETQYF.

The gene calls are TRBV4-1 and TRBJ2-1; perhaps TRBD2 as D (5 bases). Germline CDR1 reads MGHRA; CDR2 reads YSYEKL. V lost 2 bases and J 8 bases, leaving 10 bases between the germline ends. This CDR3 has 13 residues. The CDR3 nucleotides read TGCGCCAGCAGCCAACTACTAGTCGATGAGCAGTTCTTC. It is translated as CASSQLLVDEQFF.

The chain recombines TRBV6-5 with TRBJ2-2, with TRBD1 matching 7 bases. CDR1 and CDR2 from the germline V gene are MNHEY and SVGAGI. The CDR3 is 17 amino acids. V was clipped by 0 bases and J by 1 base; unmatched bases: 5. In DNA, the CDR3 is TGTGCCAGCAGTTACTCGATGGACAGGTTGAACACCGGGGAGCTGTTTTTT. Translated, it gives CASSYSMDRLNTGELFF.

The chain recombines TRBV11-2 with TRBJ2-4, with 7 bases matching TRBD2. The CDR3 is 19 amino acids. V shed 5 bases, J shed 1 base, and the junction held 17 bases outside the gene matches. Germline assignment: CDR1 SGHAT and CDR2 FQNNGV. The CDR3 region is CASSVLAGLAEVAKNIQYF. The CDR3 nucleotides read TGTGCCAGCAGCGTCTTGGCCGGGCTAGCGGAGGTGGCCAAAAACATTCAGTACTTC.

This clonotype turned up a few times. The CDR3 is CASSPSYRDSDTQYF. The DNA of the CDR3 is TGTGCCAGTAGTCCCTCTTACAGGGACTCAGATACGCAGTATTTT. The genes are TRBV19 and TRBJ2-3, with D possibly being TRBD1 or TRBD2 (6 bases each). V dropped 5 bases and J dropped 4 bases, with 16 bases sitting between them. From germline, CDR1 is LNHDA and CDR2 SQIVND (reference sequence). CDR3 length equals 15 residues.

This chain links TRBV18 with TRBJ2-7; 8 positions agree with TRBD1. The CDR3 has 13 residues. Looked up from germline, CDR1 is KGHSH and CDR2 is LQKENI. The junction had 3 bases not matched to a gene; V was cut back by 3 bases and J by 5 bases. DNA of the CDR3: TGTGCCAGCTCACCGGACAGGGTGAACGAGCAGTACGTC. Its protein is CASSPDRVNEQYV.

This clonotype occurred a few times. The rearrangement joins TRBV4-1 to TRBJ2-1; D perhaps matches TRBD1 (6 bases). V was pared by 1 base and J by 5 bases, with 18 bases between. Germline V gene lookup returns CDR1 MGHRA and CDR2 YSYEKL. The CDR3 consists of 17 residues. The CDR3, as DNA: TGCGCCAGCAGCCAAGGCCCACGTAGGGGGAATAACAATGAGCAGTTCTTC. Its protein is CASSQGPRRGNNNEQFF.

This chain connects TRBV3-1 to TRBJ2-5; 9 nucleotides line up with TRBD1. The V segment lost 5 bases and the J segment 5 bases; nucleotides outside the gene matches: 9. CDR1 LGHDT and CDR2 YNNKEL come from the germline V gene (reference sequence). The length of the CDR3 is 15 residues. Here the CDR3 reads CASSSRDRDLETQYF. The CDR3 coding sequence is TGTGCCAGCAGCTCCCGGGACAGGGATCTCGAGACCCAGTACTTC.

There are many counts of this clonotype. The CDR3: CASSWASGATSNTGELFF. CDR3 in DNA: TGCGCCAGCAGCTGGGCTAGCGGGGCAACGTCTAACACCGGGGAGCTGTTTTTT. V is TRBV5-1 and J is TRBJ2-2; 9 nucleotides match TRBD2. Germline V gene data show CDR1 as SGHRS and CDR2 as YFSETQ. The V and J ends lost 3 bases and 2 bases, in that order; junction bases with no gene match: 11. This CDR3 contains 18 residues.

The chain links TRBV2 to TRBJ2-7, with 7 bases matching TRBD1. J lost 4 bases, V lost 3 bases, and 6 bases had no gene match. The length of the CDR3 is 14 residues. Germline V gives CDR1 SNHLY, CDR2 FYNNEI. CDR3 sequence reads: CASSDQQGIYEQYV. CDR3 coding DNA: TGTGCCAGCAGTGATCAACAGGGGATTTACGAGCAGTACGTC.

The sample holds many counts of this clonotype. The chain couples TRBV10-3 to TRBJ2-7, with 9 bases fitting TRBD1. Germline lookup yields CDR1 ENHRY and CDR2 SYGVKD. With V trimmed by 4 bases and J by 7 bases, 5 bases remained unmatched. CDR3 length equals 13 residues. CDR3 nucleotides: TGTGCCATCAGTGGGGACAGGGTTGAGGAGCAGTACGTC. This translates into CAISGDRVEEQYV.

The chain has TRBV11-3 and TRBJ2-1; D may be TRBD2 (5 bases). There are 15 residues in the CDR3. CDR1 is SGHNT and CDR2 is YENEEA in the germline V gene. Trimming left V 4 bases short and J 6 bases short, with 16 bases between. The DNA for the CDR3 is TGTGCCAGCAGCTGGTTAGCGAGCGTCAGCAATGAGCAGTTCTTC. Its protein is CASSWLASVSNEQFF.

The chain recombines TRBV12-3 or TRBV12-4 with TRBJ2-2; possibly TRBD1 for D (6 bases). The germline V and J ends were trimmed by 2 bases and 6 bases, with 10 bases remaining between them. The CDR3 runs 14 residues. The CDR3 DNA reads TGTGCCAGCAGTTTATTGCAGGGGCCCGGGGAGCTGTTTTTT. Translation gives CASSLLQGPGELFF.

The CDR3 is CASSESLAGGLTDTQYF. In DNA form, the CDR3 reads TGTGCCAGTAGTGAGTCGCTAGCGGGGGGGCTCACAGATACGCAGTATTTT. The chain couples TRBV19 to TRBJ2-3, with 12 bases lining up with TRBD2. Germline CDR1 and CDR2: LNHDA and SQIVND (reference sequence). Trimming took 5 bases from V and 2 from J; bases not matched to a gene: 8. This CDR3 contains 17 residues.

This clonotype was counted only a few times. The chain employs TRBV20-1 and TRBJ2-7; 12 nucleotides align to TRBD1. With V trimmed by 2 bases and J by 6 bases, 8 bases remained unmatched. The germline CDR1 and CDR2 sequences are DFQATT and SNEGSKA (reference sequence). CDR3 length: 15 residues. The CDR3: CSARFPGTGGLEQYV. As DNA, the CDR3 is TGCAGTGCTAGATTTCCCGGGACAGGGGGCCTCGAGCAGTACGTC.

The CDR3 reads CASSLRVGAKNIQYF. The CDR3 DNA reads as TGTGCCAGCAGCCTCCGAGTCGGGGCCAAAAACATTCAGTACTTC. The chain is built from TRBV5-6 and TRBJ2-4; no definite D call. Per germline, CDR1 SGHDT and CDR2 YYEEEE. V was shortened by 4 bases and J by 1 base, with 12 bases between the two germline ends. CDR3 size: 15 residues.

This clonotype was found many times. V usage is TRBV4-1 and J usage is TRBJ2-1; D unresolved. The CDR3 covers 14 residues. Germline loops: CDR1 MGHRA, CDR2 YSYEKL. V shed 4 bases and J shed 7 bases, with 14 bases lying between them. The CDR3 loop is CASSLEDLMNEQFF. DNA of the CDR3: TGCGCCAGCAGCCTTGAGGACCTTATGAATGAGCAGTTCTTC.

There are many counts of this clonotype. This chain joins TRBV5-1 and TRBJ2-4; D unclear. Germline assignment: CDR1 SGHRS and CDR2 YFSETQ. The CDR3 has 12 residues. V shed 4 bases and J shed 5 bases, with 7 bases lying between them. The CDR3 sequence: CASSPNENIQYF. The CDR3 coding sequence is TGCGCCAGCAGCCCCAATGAAAACATTCAGTACTTC.

The chain has TRBV5-5 and TRBJ2-2, with TRBD2 matching 10 bases. The junction had 12 bases not matched to a gene; V was cut back by 1 base and J by 6 bases. The V gene's germline CDR1 is SGHKS and CDR2 YYEKEE (reference sequence). This CDR3 contains 18 residues. CDR3 amino acids: CASSLKLAGPWIPGELFF. The DNA of the CDR3 is TGTGCCAGCAGCTTGAAACTAGCGGGGCCCTGGATTCCCGGGGAGCTGTTTTTT.

This clonotype occurred many times. The chain has TRBV12-3 or TRBV12-4 and TRBJ1-5; TRBD1 matches at 7 bases. The CDR3 loop spans 15 amino acids. J lost 3 bases, V lost 2 bases, and 4 bases had no gene match. The CDR3 loop reads CASSLQGQSNQPQHF. The DNA for the CDR3 is TGTGCCAGCAGTTTACAGGGACAGTCCAATCAGCCCCAGCATTTT.

This rearrangement joins TRBV5-5 to TRBJ2-1; 7 nucleotides agree with TRBD1. The junction had 12 bases not matched to a gene; V was cut back by 5 bases and J by 1 base. This CDR3 region has 17 residues. The germline V gene has CDR1 SGHKS and CDR2 YYEKEE (reference sequence). The CDR3 sequence is CASSSKYGTASYNEQFF. Written as DNA, the CDR3 is TGTGCCAGCAGTTCGAAATACGGGACAGCATCCTACAATGAGCAGTTCTTC.